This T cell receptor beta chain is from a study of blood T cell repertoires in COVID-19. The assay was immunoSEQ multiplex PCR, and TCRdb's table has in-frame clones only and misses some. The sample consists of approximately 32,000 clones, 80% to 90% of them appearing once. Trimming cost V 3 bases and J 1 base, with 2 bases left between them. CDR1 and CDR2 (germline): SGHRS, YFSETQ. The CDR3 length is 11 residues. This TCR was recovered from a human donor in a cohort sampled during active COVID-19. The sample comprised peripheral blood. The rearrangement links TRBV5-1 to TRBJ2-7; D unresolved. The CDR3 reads CASSSSYEQYF. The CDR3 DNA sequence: TGCGCCAGCAGCTCGTCCTACGAGCAGTACTTC.